This T cell receptor (beta chain) derives from a study of T cells in Graves' hyperthyroidism and ophthalmopathy. The CDR3 totals 15 residues. Germline CDR1 reads MNHEY; CDR2 reads SMNVEV (reference sequence). V gave up 5 bases and J gave up 1 base, with 14 bases separating them. Under 3 months was the duration of disease in ophthalmopathy patients, who also had a Clinical Activity Score of at least 3 and a NOSPECS grade of at least 4. Based on clinical symptoms, serum thyroxine and TRAb, thyroid ultrasound and orbital computed tomography, diagnoses were reached. The PBMCs were taken from less than 11 ml of fresh peripheral blood. Regarding the study as a whole: Most expanded thyroid clonotypes above 0.001 recurred in blood.

Note on this clonotype: Its antigen is not identified.

Using RNA transcripts as the source, TCR beta CDR3 regions were amplified. HTBI primers were the set used in a first-round RT-PCR of the TCR CDR3. TCRdb analysed the multiplex PCR reads with MiXCR anew, one entry per CDR3 protein. The data contain 550,000 to 600,000 distinct CDR3 sequences, approximately 15% of them singletons. Sequenced input: blood. The rearrangement joins TRBV27 to TRBJ1-2, with no clear D. The source is a woman between 18 and 29 years old with Graves' ophthalmopathy. The CDR3 protein is CASSPIGELNYGYTF. In DNA form, the CDR3 reads TGTGCCAGCAGTCCTATAGGAGAACTTAACTATGGCTACACCTTC.